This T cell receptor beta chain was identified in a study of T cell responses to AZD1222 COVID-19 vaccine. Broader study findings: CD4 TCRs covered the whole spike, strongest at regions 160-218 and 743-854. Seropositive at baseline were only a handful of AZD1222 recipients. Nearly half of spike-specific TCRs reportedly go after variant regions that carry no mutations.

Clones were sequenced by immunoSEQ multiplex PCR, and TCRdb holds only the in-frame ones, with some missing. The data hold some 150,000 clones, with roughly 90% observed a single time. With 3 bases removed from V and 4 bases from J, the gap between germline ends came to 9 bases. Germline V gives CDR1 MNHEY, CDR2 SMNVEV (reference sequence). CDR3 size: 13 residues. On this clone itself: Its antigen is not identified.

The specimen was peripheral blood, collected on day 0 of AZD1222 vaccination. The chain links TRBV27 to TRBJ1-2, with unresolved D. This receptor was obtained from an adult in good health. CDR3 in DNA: TGTGCCAGCAGTTTCGGCGCCGGCTATGGCTACACCTTC. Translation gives CASSFGAGYGYTF.